These 20 T cell receptor beta chains were sequenced from one sample in a study of T cell repertoires in ileal Crohn's disease. The time point: proximal margin of the surgical specimen (macroscopically non-inflamed). Sequencing used immunoSEQ multiplex PCR; TCRdb keeps in-frame clones, though not all of them. The sample shows some 5,600 clones, around nine tenths of them seen only once. Sequenced material: ileal tissue. All receptors derive from an adult with Crohn's disease.

The chain employs TRBV7-9 and TRBJ1-4, with unresolved D. Germline V gene data show CDR1 as SEHNR and CDR2 as FQNEAQ (reference sequence). The CDR3 is made up of 13 amino acids. V dropped 5 bases and J dropped 6 bases, with 10 bases sitting between them. Here the CDR3 reads CASSPGGDEKLFF. CDR3 coding DNA: TGTGCCAGCAGCCCTGGTGGGGATGAAAAACTGTTTTTT.

The chain carries TRBV27 and TRBJ1-1; D is ambiguous. Germline CDR1 reads MNHEY; CDR2 reads SMNVEV (reference sequence). Trimming pared 1 base from V and 3 bases from J, leaving 12 bases between. The CDR3 contains 15 residues. CDR3 DNA: TGTGCCAGCAGTTTATTCCCGACGGTGGACACTGAAGCTTTCTTT. As protein: CASSLFPTVDTEAFF.

The rearrangement uses TRBV11-2 and TRBJ1-4, with D maybe TRBD1 (5 bases). The CDR3 spans 14 residues. Germline loops: CDR1 SGHAT, CDR2 FQNNGV. The germline V and J ends were trimmed by 4 bases and 6 bases, with 12 bases remaining between them. The CDR3 is CASSSNRGYEKLFF. The CDR3 DNA follows: TGTGCCAGCAGCTCGAACCGGGGGTATGAAAAACTGTTTTTT. The variable domain in full, completed from reference TRBV11-2 and TRBJ1-4, reads EAGVAQSPRYKIIEKRQSVAFWCNPISGHATLYWYQQILGQGPKLLIQFQNNGVVDDSQLPKDRFSAERLKGVDSTLKIQPAKLEDSAVYLCASSSNRGYEKLFFGSGTQLSVL.

The chain links TRBV28 to TRBJ2-7, with D possibly TRBD2 on 6 matching bases. With 8 bases removed from V and 4 bases from J, the gap between germline ends came to 18 bases. CDR3 length equals 14 residues. Germline V gives CDR1 MDHEN, CDR2 SYDVKM. The CDR3 DNA is TGTGCCAGCCGGAATGGCGGGACGGTTTACGAGCAGTACTTC. Its protein product is CASRNGGTVYEQYF.

The chain links TRBV5-4 to TRBJ1-2, with a tentative D call TRBD1 (6 bases). The germline CDR1 and CDR2 sequences are SGHNT and YYREEE (reference sequence). V lost 0 bases to trimming and J lost 5 bases, with 11 bases between them. CDR3 size: 14 residues. The CDR3, as DNA: TGTGCCAGCAGCTTGGCCAGGGGATCGTATGGCTACACCTTC. This sequence encodes CASSLARGSYGYTF. The variable domain in full, with the rest retrieved from reference TRBV5-4 and TRBJ1-2, is ETGVTQSPTHLIKTRGQQVTLRCSSQSGHNTVSWYQQALGQGPQFIFQYYREEENGRGNFPPRFSGLQFPNYSSELNVNALELDDSALYLCASSLARGSYGYTFGSGTRLTVV.

CDR3 sequence reads: CASSKRQDNTEAFF. DNA for the CDR3: TGTGCCAGCAGCAAGCGACAGGATAACACTGAAGCTTTCTTT. The chain uses TRBV9 and TRBJ1-1; possibly TRBD1 for D (6 bases). The germline gives CDR1 SGDLS, CDR2 YYNGEE. The CDR3 sequence is 14 residues long. V lost 4 bases to trimming and J lost 2 bases, with 12 bases between them.

CDR3 loop: CASSTTGSTDTQYF. CDR3 coding DNA: TGTGCCAGCAGTACGACAGGAAGCACAGATACGCAGTATTTT. The chain carries TRBV6-5 and TRBJ2-3, with D possibly being TRBD1 (6 bases). Germline V CDR1 and CDR2: MNHEY, SVGAGI. The V and J ends lost 5 bases and 0 bases respectively, with 9 bases between them. The CDR3 extends over 14 amino acids.

V and J are TRBV11-2 and TRBJ1-2, with D perhaps TRBD1 (6 bases). Germline V gene lookup returns CDR1 SGHAT and CDR2 FQNNGV. V was trimmed by 5 bases and J by 4 bases, leaving 17 bases between them. CDR3 length: 15 residues. For the CDR3, the DNA is TGTGCCAGCAGCCCATTGGGGGCAGCCTCCTATGGCTACACCTTC. This translates into CASSPLGAASYGYTF.

This clone was seen a single time. The V and J genes are TRBV2 and TRBJ1-5; 9 bases line up with TRBD1. The CDR3 length is 15 residues. V lost 9 bases, J lost 5 bases, and 11 bases stayed unmatched. From germline, CDR1 is SNHLY and CDR2 FYNNEI. The CDR3 DNA is TGTGCCAGTCAGAAGGGACAGGGTTTTGATCAGCCCCAGCATTTT. Protein sequence: CASQKGQGFDQPQHF.

This clone was picked up a small number of times. This chain connects TRBV2 to TRBJ1-1; perhaps TRBD1 as D (6 bases). V was shortened by 4 bases and J by 10 bases, with 13 bases between the two germline ends. Germline loops: CDR1 SNHLY, CDR2 FYNNEI. This CDR3 region has 12 residues. CDR3 residues: CASSVEGVSAFF. The CDR3 DNA follows: TGTGCCAGCAGTGTTGAGGGGGTTTCAGCTTTCTTT.

The rearrangement uses TRBV4-3 and TRBJ1-5; D may be TRBD1 (6 bases). The germline V and J ends were trimmed by 1 base and 1 base, with 14 bases remaining between them. In germline, CDR1 is LGHNA, CDR2 YSLEER. The CDR3 covers 17 residues. The CDR3 DNA reads as TGCGCCAGCAGCCAAGGGGTCGGGGGCGGAAGCAATCAGCCCCAGCATTTT. The encoded protein is CASSQGVGGGSNQPQHF.

The rearrangement links TRBV19 to TRBJ2-7; TRBD1 or TRBD2 may be the D gene (5 bases each). CDR1 and CDR2 (germline): LNHDA, SQIVND (reference sequence). Between the trimmed V and J ends, which lost 5 bases and 2 bases, there was a span of 13 bases. This CDR3 has 14 residues. The CDR3 loop is CASSATGTTYEQYF. CDR3 bases: TGTGCCAGTAGTGCTACTGGGACGACCTACGAGCAGTACTTC. The entire variable domain, with the rest obtained from reference TRBV19 and TRBJ2-7, is as follows: DGGITQSPKYLFRKEGQNVTLSCEQNLNHDAMYWYRQDPGQGLRLIYYSQIVNDFQKGDIAEGYSVSREKKESFPLTVTSAQKNPTAFYLCASSATGTTYEQYFGPGTRLTVT.

This clone was counted a few times. The J gene is TRBJ2-7, the V gene TRBV6-1, with D possibly matching TRBD2 (6 bases). Germline V gene data show CDR1 as MNHNS and CDR2 as SASEGT. The CDR3 has 15 residues. The V and J ends lost 2 bases and 3 bases respectively, with 14 bases between them. CDR3 sequence (DNA): TGTGCCAGCAGTGAACCGTCGCGGGGCCGCTACGAGCAGTACTTC. Amino acid sequence: CASSEPSRGRYEQYF.

The chain is built from TRBV10-2 and TRBJ1-1; weak D call: TRBD1 (6 bases). Trimming left V 6 bases short and J 5 bases short, with 13 bases between. The CDR3 totals 13 residues. Germline values: CDR1 WSHSY, CDR2 SAAADI. As DNA, the CDR3 is TGCGCCAGCAGCAGCACAGGGAGGACTGAAGCTTTCTTT. Residues: CASSSTGRTEAFF.

This chain links TRBV6-1 with TRBJ1-2; tentatively, D is TRBD1 (5 bases). V was cut by 0 bases and J by 8 bases, with 16 bases left in between. The germline CDR1 and CDR2 sequences are MNHNS and SASEGT. CDR3 length: 15 residues. The CDR3 protein is CASSEAHGGMKGYTF. The CDR3 region has the DNA TGTGCCAGCAGTGAAGCTCACGGGGGTATGAAAGGCTACACCTTC.

This chain joins TRBV9 and TRBJ2-1; D uncertain. Germline CDR1 reads SGDLS; CDR2 reads YYNGEE. The CDR3 has 14 amino acids. V lost 2 bases to trimming and J lost 2 bases, with 8 bases between them. CDR3 loop: CASSVEFAYNEQFF. In DNA, the CDR3 is TGTGCCAGCAGCGTGGAGTTTGCCTACAATGAGCAGTTCTTC.

Here the CDR3 reads CASSPTATNEKLFF. CDR3 coding DNA: TGCGCCAGCAGCCCGACAGCAACTAATGAAAAACTGTTTTTT. V and J are TRBV4-3 and TRBJ1-4, with D perhaps matching TRBD1 (5 bases). CDR1 is LGHNA and CDR2 is YSLEER in the germline V gene. The CDR3 extends over 14 amino acids. The V and J ends lost 4 bases and 0 bases respectively, with 6 bases between them.

The chain couples TRBV9 to TRBJ1-2; D unclear. The germline V and J ends were trimmed by 3 bases and 6 bases, with 12 bases remaining between them. There are 13 residues in the CDR3. In germline, CDR1 is SGDLS, CDR2 YYNGEE. CDR3: CASSEAPGHGYTF. The DNA of the CDR3 is TGTGCCAGCAGCGAGGCCCCGGGTCATGGCTACACCTTC.

This chain joins TRBV7-8 and TRBJ2-7; 9 positions agree with TRBD2. The CDR3 sequence is 16 residues long. Per the germline V gene, CDR1 is SGHVS and CDR2 is FQNEAQ. The ends lost 4 bases at V and 0 bases at J; junction bases unmatched: 7. CDR3 residues: CASSYDSGSLSYEQYF. Written as DNA, the CDR3 is TGTGCCAGCAGCTACGATAGCGGGAGCCTCTCCTACGAGCAGTACTTC.

The rearrangement joins TRBV2 to TRBJ1-1; D gene unclear. Trimming pared 7 bases from V and 0 bases from J, leaving 6 bases between. The germline CDR1 and CDR2 sequences are SNHLY and FYNNEI. CDR3 length: 12 amino acids. The CDR3 loop reads CASTSLNTEAFF. The CDR3 region has the DNA TGTGCCAGCACCTCACTGAACACTGAAGCTTTCTTT.